Below are 21 T cell receptor beta chains sequenced from a single sample in a study of naive and memory T cell subsets. An equimolar mix of two oligonucleotides served as the beta constant-region primer for TRBC1 and TRBC2. TCRdb re-called the UMI-ligation and nested PCR reads through MiXCR, storing one row per CDR3 protein. The repertoire includes some 85,000 distinct CDR3 sequences, about an eighth of them detected once, and approximately 0.93% sits in the top ten. Input material: central memory CD4+ T cells from blood. These TCRs come from a human donor in good health.

The rearrangement uses TRBV2 and TRBJ1-5; D may be TRBD1 (6 bases). This CDR3 comprises 15 residues. Germline V gene lookup returns CDR1 SNHLY and CDR2 FYNNEI. V was pared by 5 bases and J by 1 base, with 12 bases between. In DNA form, the CDR3 reads TGTGCCAGCAGTCTCGACAGGCTCAGCAATCAGCCCCAGCATTTT. It codes for CASSLDRLSNQPQHF. The entire variable domain, with the rest obtained from reference TRBV2 and TRBJ1-5, is as follows: EPEVTQTPSHQVTQMGQEVILRCVPISNHLYFYWYRQILGQKVEFLVSFYNNEISEKSEIFDDQFSVERPDGSNFTLKIRSTKLEDSAMYFCASSLDRLSNQPQHFGDGTRLSIL.

The table lists this clonotype with a few counts. The chain is built from TRBV5-6 and TRBJ2-2; TRBD1 is a possible D gene (6 bases). This CDR3 region has 15 residues. Trimming removed 2 bases from V and 7 bases from J, with 15 bases in between. The germline gives CDR1 SGHDT, CDR2 YYEEEE. The CDR3 loop is CASSLRQVLVGELFF. The CDR3 DNA follows: TGTGCCAGCAGCTTACGACAGGTTCTGGTCGGGGAGCTGTTTTTT.

The V and J genes are TRBV20-1 and TRBJ1-1; the D is unclear. The CDR3 runs 13 residues. The V end lost 1 base, the J end lost 0 bases, and 6 bases lay between the germline ends. The germline CDR1 and CDR2 sequences are DFQATT and SNEGSKA (reference sequence). CDR3 sequence: CSARASLNTEAFF. CDR3 bases: TGCAGTGCTAGAGCCAGCCTGAACACTGAAGCTTTCTTT.

The chain joins TRBV7-2 to TRBJ2-1; perhaps TRBD2 as D (6 bases). This CDR3 comprises 14 residues. Germline CDR1 and CDR2: SGHTA and FQGNSA. The germline V and J ends were trimmed by 3 bases and 9 bases, with 15 bases remaining between them. The CDR3 is CASSFMGLGGEQFF. CDR3 nucleotides: TGTGCCAGCAGCTTCATGGGACTCGGTGGTGAGCAGTTCTTC.

The sample holds many counts of this clonotype. The chain uses TRBV6-6 and TRBJ1-4, with D perhaps matching TRBD1 (5 bases). V shed 3 bases and J shed 7 bases, with 12 bases lying between them. CDR1 is MNHNY and CDR2 is SVGAGI in the germline V gene (reference sequence). The CDR3 loop spans 14 amino acids. CDR3: CASSYGQGSEKLFF. DNA of the CDR3: TGTGCCAGCAGTTATGGGCAGGGAAGTGAAAAACTGTTTTTT.

The V gene is TRBV12-3 or TRBV12-4, the J gene TRBJ2-7; D is undetermined. The V gene lost 5 bases and the J gene lost 4 bases, with 12 bases spanning the gap. The CDR3 loop spans 13 amino acids. The chain's CDR3 is CASSNLDGYEQYF. CDR3 bases: TGTGCCAGCAGTAACCTAGACGGATACGAGCAGTACTTC.

Only a few counts were recorded for this clonotype. J is TRBJ2-2 and V is TRBV29-1; 7 positions agree with TRBD1. After removal of 5 bases from V and 2 bases from J, the junction contained 11 bases not matched to a gene. This CDR3 contains 16 residues. Germline V gene sequence: CDR1 SQVTM, CDR2 ANQGSEA. CDR3 DNA sequence: TGCAGCGTTTTACCTCGGACAGGATCTAACACCGGGGAGCTGTTTTTT. Its protein is CSVLPRTGSNTGELFF.

The table lists this clonotype with many counts. The rearrangement uses TRBV30 and TRBJ2-5, with TRBD2 identical over 8 bases. The germline CDR1 and CDR2 sequences are GTSNPN and SVGIG (reference sequence). The CDR3 sequence is 16 residues long. The ends lost 3 bases at V and 5 bases at J; junction bases unmatched: 14. The CDR3 protein is CAWRGISGRLAETQYF. The CDR3 DNA sequence: TGTGCCTGGAGAGGGATCTCGGGTCGACTAGCGGAGACCCAGTACTTC.

This clonotype came up many times. V usage is TRBV5-1 and J usage is TRBJ2-7; D gene ambiguous. The CDR3 is 13 residues long. Between the trimmed V and J ends, which lost 6 bases and 6 bases, there was a span of 16 bases. Germline V lookup: CDR1 SGHRS, CDR2 YFSETQ. CDR3 amino acids: CASTRGLSGEQYF. CDR3 in DNA: TGCGCCAGCACCCGTGGGCTTTCGGGCGAGCAGTACTTC.

This clonotype showed up just a few times. The chain recombines TRBV4-1 with TRBJ2-1; D gene uncertain. The CDR3 extends over 16 amino acids. Trimming removed 1 base at V and 6 bases at J, with 16 bases between. CDR1 is MGHRA and CDR2 is YSYEKL in the germline V gene. The CDR3 DNA is TGCGCCAGCAGCCAAGTTCAAATGGGCGCCGGCAATGAGCAGTTCTTC. Amino acid sequence: CASSQVQMGAGNEQFF.

The chain recombines TRBV28 with TRBJ1-1; maybe TRBD1 (6 bases). The V end lost 2 bases, the J end lost 3 bases, and 16 bases lay between the germline ends. CDR3 length: 16 amino acids. From germline, CDR1 is MDHEN and CDR2 SYDVKM. The CDR3 DNA is TGTGCCAGCAGTTTAAGGGGGGGGGGAGGTCACACTGAAGCTTTCTTT. Translation: CASSLRGGGGHTEAFF.

This clonotype was picked up a small number of times. The V and J genes are TRBV28 and TRBJ2-7, with D possibly being TRBD1 (5 bases). CDR1 MDHEN and CDR2 SYDVKM come from the germline V gene. The CDR3 is 12 amino acids. Trimming cost V 4 bases and J 4 bases, with 8 bases left between them. The CDR3 coding sequence is TGTGCCAGCAGTTCACAGGTTTACGAGCAGTACTTC. The encoded protein is CASSSQVYEQYF.

The rearrangement joins TRBV5-4 to TRBJ2-1; tentatively, D is TRBD2 (6 bases). CDR3 length equals 16 residues. V was cut by 0 bases and J by 5 bases, with 15 bases left in between. Germline V CDR1 and CDR2: SGHNT, YYREEE (reference sequence). CDR3 in DNA: TGTGCCAGCAGCTTGGATAGTAGCGGACCTCACAATGAGCAGTTCTTC. It is translated as CASSLDSSGPHNEQFF.

The table lists this clonotype with a few counts. V usage is TRBV3-1 and J usage is TRBJ1-1, with unresolved D. V lost 1 base to trimming and J lost 8 bases, with 14 bases between them. CDR3 length equals 14 residues. Germline values: CDR1 LGHDT, CDR2 YNNKEL (reference sequence). DNA of the CDR3: TGTGCCAGCAGCCAAGGGGCTCTGGGTTCAGAAGCTTTCTTT. This sequence encodes CASSQGALGSEAFF.

V and J are TRBV11-2 and TRBJ2-1; 11 bases fit TRBD1. The J segment lost 1 base and the V segment lost 5 bases, leaving 19 bases of the junction unmatched. CDR3 length: 21 amino acids. Germline CDR1 and CDR2: SGHAT and FQNNGV. The CDR3 reads CASSPIVGTGGFRKSYNEQFF. Written as DNA, the CDR3 is TGTGCCAGCAGCCCTATCGTCGGGACAGGGGGGTTTAGGAAGTCCTACAATGAGCAGTTCTTC.

V is TRBV29-1 and J is TRBJ2-1; 14 positions agree with TRBD2. J lost 10 bases, V lost 6 bases, and 8 bases had no gene match. This CDR3 has 14 amino acids. Germline loops: CDR1 SQVTM, CDR2 ANQGSEA. Here the CDR3 reads CSVTRLAGGGEQFF. The CDR3 DNA follows: TGCAGCGTCACCCGACTAGCGGGAGGGGGGGAGCAGTTCTTC.

This clonotype was detected ten times or more. The rearrangement links TRBV12-3 or TRBV12-4 to TRBJ1-5; 10 bases fit TRBD1. V lost 6 bases to trimming and J lost 5 bases; unmatched junction nucleotides: 4. The CDR3 runs to 14 residues. This CDR3 reads CASRGTGVYQPQHF. The CDR3 nucleotides read TGTGCCAGCAGAGGGACAGGGGTCTATCAGCCCCAGCATTTT.

The chain is built from TRBV29-1 and TRBJ1-2; D remains unclear. This CDR3 spans 12 amino acids. Per germline, CDR1 SQVTM and CDR2 ANQGSEA. The germline V and J ends were trimmed by 4 bases and 3 bases, with 9 bases remaining between them. The CDR3 reads CSVGPADYGYTF. Written as DNA, the CDR3 is TGCAGCGTTGGGCCCGCTGACTATGGCTACACCTTC.

The chain is built from TRBV5-6 and TRBJ2-1; 11 bases map to TRBD1. The germline CDR1 and CDR2 sequences are SGHDT and YYEEEE. The CDR3 is made up of 17 amino acids. With 3 bases clipped from V and 8 bases from J, the junction kept 13 bases outside the gene matches. The CDR3 here is CASSSRRRWDRGDEQFF. Written as DNA, the CDR3 is TGTGCCAGCAGCTCCAGACGGCGGTGGGACAGGGGGGATGAGCAGTTCTTC.

The genes are TRBV20-1 and TRBJ2-1, with D uncertain. V was cut by 1 base and J by 7 bases, with 11 bases left in between. The CDR3 runs to 13 residues. Germline CDR1 DFQATT, CDR2 SNEGSKA (reference sequence). CDR3: CSARVPVRNEQFF. In DNA form, the CDR3 reads TGCAGTGCTAGAGTACCCGTAAGGAATGAGCAGTTCTTC.

This clonotype appeared many times. This chain uses TRBV7-9 with TRBJ2-1; D possibly corresponds to TRBD1 (5 bases). Trimming cost V 8 bases and J 6 bases, with 5 bases left between them. Germline V gene data show CDR1 as SEHNR and CDR2 as FQNEAQ (reference sequence). This CDR3 has 10 residues. CDR3 in DNA: TGTGCCAGCGGGGCCAATGAGCAGTTCTTC. Residues: CASGANEQFF.